This TCR beta chain originates from a study of HIV-infected children after antiretroviral therapy interruption. Across the whole study: Most participating children were previously exposed to EBV and CMV.

In this sample, this clonotype turned up many times. The treatment here: PENTA 11 planned treatment interruption arm or continuous ART arm. RNA-based 3' RACE libraries used unique molecular identifiers. MiXCR was run by TCRdb on the 3' RACE reads, yielding one entry per CDR3 protein. In the table there are around 15,000 distinct CDR3 sequences, around 3.4% of which are singletons. The CDR3 covers 14 residues. CDR1 is SGHVS and CDR2 is FQNEAQ in the germline V gene. Trimming removed 5 bases at V and 4 bases at J, with 15 bases between. The sequences come from CD45RO+ CD8+ T cells from PBMCs, pooled from several time points, collected from a donor given antiretroviral therapy, either interrupted or continuous. Subset denoted: memory CD8+ CD45RO+ CD45RA- T cells. The J gene is TRBJ2-7, the V gene TRBV7-8, with D perhaps TRBD1 or TRBD2 (5 bases each). The origin of this receptor is a pool of human donors with HIV. CDR3 in amino acids: CASSPGPALYEQYF. CDR3 coding DNA: TGTGCCAGCAGCCCGGGACCAGCCCTGTACGAGCAGTACTTC. The full variable domain, with the rest looked up from reference TRBV7-8 and TRBJ2-7, is GAGVSQSPRYKVAKRGQDVALRCDPISGHVSLFWYQQALGQGPEFLTYFQNEAQLDKSGLPSDRFFAERPEGSVSTLKIQRTQQEDSAVYLCASSPGPALYEQYFGPGTRLTVT.